This is a list of T cell receptor beta chains from one sample in a study of shared clonotypes between healthy human individuals. The repertoire was sequenced with immunoSEQ multiplex PCR; TCRdb's copy has only in-frame clones and lacks some. In the table there are about 2.4 million clones, under 95% of which are singletons. Sequencing used naive CD4+ T cells from PBMCs. The receptors derive from a man between 18 and 29 years old in good health. Some clones in this sample may be carry-over from other donors' samples. Each CDR3 is given with its conserved first and last residue. The D gene is left open where the match is weak. Clone size is given for some rows only: seen once, a few or many times, or a class if the clone is expanded.

CDR3aa: CASSLDRGETQYF; CDR3nt: TGTGCCAGCAGCTTGGACAGGGGCGAGACCCAGTACTTC; v_gene: TRBV11-3; d_gene: TRBD1; abundance: -; j_gene: TRBJ2-5
CDR3aa: CASSDLGGRKGDTQYF; CDR3nt: TGCGCCAGCAGTGACCTCGGGGGGCGTAAGGGAGATACGCAGTATTTT; v_gene: TRBV10-2; d_gene: -; abundance: -; j_gene: TRBJ2-3
CDR3aa: CATITGGDTIYF; CDR3nt: TGTGCCACAATAACGGGAGGGGACACCATATATTTT; v_gene: TRBV19; d_gene: -; abundance: -; j_gene: TRBJ1-3
CDR3aa: CASSLGHQLIDTQYF; CDR3nt: TGCGCCAGCAGCTTGGGTCACCAGCTCATAGATACGCAGTATTTT; v_gene: TRBV5-1; d_gene: -; abundance: -; j_gene: TRBJ2-3
CDR3aa: CASSQDRAGGTDTQYF; CDR3nt: TGCGCCAGCAGCCAAGATAGGGCGGGAGGGACAGATACGCAGTATTTT; v_gene: TRBV4-1; d_gene: TRBD2; abundance: once; j_gene: TRBJ2-3
CDR3aa: CASRQLAGKSNEQFF; CDR3nt: TGTGCCAGCAGGCAACTAGCGGGGAAATCCAATGAGCAGTTCTTC; v_gene: TRBV11-2; d_gene: TRBD2; abundance: -; j_gene: TRBJ2-1
CDR3aa: CASSVGLSEQFF; CDR3nt: TGTGCCAGCAGCGTCGGACTCTCTGAGCAGTTCTTC; v_gene: TRBV9; d_gene: -; abundance: -; j_gene: TRBJ2-1
CDR3aa: CASSKDRVSTEAFF; CDR3nt: TGTGCCAGCAGCAAGGACAGGGTGAGCACTGAAGCTTTCTTT; v_gene: TRBV7-3; d_gene: TRBD1; abundance: -; j_gene: TRBJ1-1
CDR3aa: CSARGRSTDTQYF; CDR3nt: TGCAGCGCTAGGGGCAGGAGCACAGATACGCAGTATTTT; v_gene: TRBV29-1; d_gene: -; abundance: -; j_gene: TRBJ2-3
CDR3aa: CASSLWVGIKETQYF; CDR3nt: TGTGCCAGCAGCTTGTGGGTCGGGATTAAAGAGACCCAGTACTTC; v_gene: TRBV5-4; d_gene: -; abundance: -; j_gene: TRBJ2-5
CDR3aa: CASSVGRGNNLHF; CDR3nt: TGTGCCAGCAGCGTAGGCAGGGGGAATAACCTCCACTTT; v_gene: TRBV9; d_gene: TRBD1; abundance: once; j_gene: TRBJ1-6
CDR3aa: CASSSGLAGGGVEQFF; CDR3nt: TGTGCCAGCTCCTCGGGACTAGCGGGAGGAGGTGTTGAGCAGTTCTTC; v_gene: TRBV25-1; d_gene: TRBD2; abundance: -; j_gene: TRBJ2-1
CDR3aa: CASSQDYAGGKFF; CDR3nt: TGCGCCAGCAGCCAAGATTATGCGGGGGGGAAGTTCTTC; v_gene: TRBV4-3; d_gene: TRBD2; abundance: -; j_gene: TRBJ2-1
CDR3aa: CASRPPTRNTEAFF; CDR3nt: TGTGCCAGCAGACCCCCGACAAGGAACACTGAAGCTTTCTTT; v_gene: TRBV28; d_gene: -; abundance: -; j_gene: TRBJ1-1
CDR3aa: CASSDRVLSTGELFF; CDR3nt: TGTGCCAGCAGTGACAGGGTACTTTCGACCGGGGAGCTGTTTTTT; v_gene: TRBV11-3; d_gene: TRBD1; abundance: once; j_gene: TRBJ2-2
CDR3aa: CASSLGVAPDTQYF; CDR3nt: TGCGCCAGCAGCTTGGGGGTTGCCCCAGATACGCAGTATTTT; v_gene: TRBV5-1; d_gene: -; abundance: -; j_gene: TRBJ2-3
CDR3aa: CSVGGGYQETQYF; CDR3nt: TGCAGCGTTGGCGGGGGGTACCAAGAGACCCAGTACTTC; v_gene: TRBV29-1; d_gene: TRBD2; abundance: -; j_gene: TRBJ2-5
CDR3aa: CASSRAPTRAGHTDTQYF; CDR3nt: TGTGCCAGCAGCCGGGCCCCAACAAGAGCGGGCCACACAGATACGCAGTATTTT; v_gene: TRBV5-4; d_gene: -; abundance: -; j_gene: TRBJ2-3
CDR3aa: CASSPGTSGSGNEQFF; CDR3nt: TGTGCCAGCAGCCCGGGGACTAGCGGGAGTGGAAATGAGCAGTTCTTC; v_gene: TRBV11-3; d_gene: TRBD2; abundance: once; j_gene: TRBJ2-1
CDR3aa: CASSLTVEGEQYF; CDR3nt: TGTGCCAGCAGCTTGACAGTTGAGGGCGAGCAGTACTTC; v_gene: TRBV11-3; d_gene: -; abundance: -; j_gene: TRBJ2-7
CDR3aa: CASSQEGRGRPSISF; CDR3nt: TGTGCCAGCAGCCAGGAGGGTCGAGGGCGGCCATCAATCTCTTTT; v_gene: TRBV7-9; d_gene: -; abundance: -; j_gene: TRBJ1-3
CDR3aa: CASSVGGTSISEQYF; CDR3nt: TGTGCCAGCAGCGTAGGTGGGACTAGTATCTCCGAGCAGTACTTC; v_gene: TRBV9; d_gene: TRBD2; abundance: -; j_gene: TRBJ2-7
CDR3aa: CATSRGSVNEQFF; CDR3nt: TGTGCCACCAGCAGAGGTAGTGTCAATGAGCAGTTCTTC; v_gene: TRBV15; d_gene: -; abundance: once; j_gene: TRBJ2-1
CDR3aa: CASSLAGGSYNEQFF; CDR3nt: TGTGCCAGTTCCCTGGCGGGAGGGTCCTACAATGAGCAGTTCTTC; v_gene: TRBV28; d_gene: TRBD2; abundance: -; j_gene: TRBJ2-1
CDR3aa: CASSSSGSNVKTQYF; CDR3nt: TGTGCCAGCAGTTCAAGCGGGAGCAACGTGAAGACCCAGTACTTC; v_gene: TRBV11-3; d_gene: TRBD2; abundance: -; j_gene: TRBJ2-5
CDR3aa: CAWSAPGNIQYF; CDR3nt: TGTGCCTGGAGTGCCCCCGGGAACATTCAGTACTTC; v_gene: TRBV30; d_gene: -; abundance: -; j_gene: TRBJ2-4
CDR3aa: CASSQQARVKAFF; CDR3nt: TGTGCCAGCAGCCAGCAGGCTCGTGTGAAAGCTTTCTTT; v_gene: TRBV14; d_gene: -; abundance: once; j_gene: TRBJ1-1
CDR3aa: CASSLTGRGTEQYF; CDR3nt: TGTGCCAGTAGTCTGACAGGGAGGGGGACGGAGCAGTACTTC; v_gene: TRBV19; d_gene: -; abundance: -; j_gene: TRBJ2-7
CDR3aa: CASSSDKNTEAFF; CDR3nt: TGTGCCAGCAGCTCTGACAAGAACACTGAAGCTTTCTTT; v_gene: TRBV7-3; d_gene: -; abundance: -; j_gene: TRBJ1-1
CDR3aa: CASSQQGTSSYNEQFF; CDR3nt: TGTGCCAGCAGTCAACAGGGGACTAGCTCCTACAATGAGCAGTTCTTC; v_gene: TRBV4-2; d_gene: -; abundance: -; j_gene: TRBJ2-1
CDR3aa: CAWTPGANVLTF; CDR3nt: TGTGCCTGGACGCCTGGGGCCAACGTCCTGACTTTC; v_gene: TRBV30; d_gene: -; abundance: -; j_gene: TRBJ2-6
CDR3aa: CATSRPAGTSGTGELFF; CDR3nt: TGTGCCACCAGCAGACCTGCGGGTACTAGCGGCACCGGGGAGCTGTTTTTT; v_gene: TRBV15; d_gene: TRBD2; abundance: -; j_gene: TRBJ2-2
CDR3aa: CASSREEGDKQYF; CDR3nt: TGTGCCAGCAGCCGCGAGGAGGGGGATAAGCAGTACTTC; v_gene: TRBV11-1; d_gene: -; abundance: -; j_gene: TRBJ2-7
CDR3aa: CASSLGNRQETQYF; CDR3nt: TGTGCCAGCAGCTTGGGAAATCGGCAAGAGACCCAGTACTTC; v_gene: TRBV5-5; d_gene: -; abundance: -; j_gene: TRBJ2-5
CDR3aa: CASSPRTGPAGYTF; CDR3nt: TGTGCCAGCAGCCCCCGGACAGGGCCCGCTGGCTACACCTTC; v_gene: TRBV9; d_gene: TRBD1; abundance: -; j_gene: TRBJ1-2
CDR3aa: CASSVAGNTGELFF; CDR3nt: TGTGCCAGCAGCGTAGCTGGGAACACCGGGGAGCTGTTTTTT; v_gene: TRBV9; d_gene: -; abundance: -; j_gene: TRBJ2-2
CDR3aa: CSVGTGGVEGNQPQHF; CDR3nt: TGCAGCGTTGGAACAGGGGGTGTGGAGGGCAATCAGCCCCAGCATTTT; v_gene: TRBV29-1; d_gene: TRBD1; abundance: -; j_gene: TRBJ1-5